The 25 T cell receptor beta chains below were found in one sample sequenced in a study of blood T cell repertoires in COVID-19. TCRdb's copy holds only in-frame clones and misses some; the assay was immunoSEQ multiplex PCR. Among about 250,000 clones, around nine tenths were seen once, and the ten largest hold 2.1%. The sample comprised peripheral blood. The receptors come from a woman between 35 and 50 years old who had recovered from COVID-19.

This clone was seen a few times. This chain uses TRBV14 with TRBJ1-1; D is uncertain. Trimming stripped 2 bases from V and 1 base from J, with 5 bases between. Germline lookup yields CDR1 SGHDN and CDR2 FVKESK. The CDR3 length is 13 residues. CDR3: CASSQYWNTEAFF. The CDR3 DNA sequence: TGTGCCAGCAGCCAATACTGGAACACTGAAGCTTTCTTT.

The chain has TRBV29-1 and TRBJ2-7, with TRBD1 matching 8 bases. The CDR3 runs 13 residues. V lost 6 bases to trimming and J lost 3 bases; unmatched junction nucleotides: 7. CDR1 SQVTM and CDR2 ANQGSEA come from the germline V gene. In DNA, the CDR3 is TGCAGCGTCAGACAGGGGAAAAACTACGAGCAGTACTTC. Protein: CSVRQGKNYEQYF.

The chain combines TRBV29-1 with TRBJ2-1; D is unresolved. The V and J ends lost 3 bases and 0 bases respectively, with 6 bases between them. This CDR3 region has 13 residues. The germline V gene has CDR1 SQVTM and CDR2 ANQGSEA. The chain's CDR3 is CSVDKSSYNEQFF. CDR3 bases: TGCAGCGTTGATAAGAGCTCCTACAATGAGCAGTTCTTC.

The CDR3 DNA reads TGCGCCAGCAGCTTTCAGGGGAGCTATAATTCACCCCTCCACTTT. This encodes CASSFQGSYNSPLHF. The V call is TRBV5-1, the J call TRBJ1-6; the D gene is possibly TRBD1 (6 bases). Germline assignment: CDR1 SGHRS and CDR2 YFSETQ. The CDR3 has 15 amino acids. V gave up 2 bases and J gave up 3 bases, with 9 bases separating them.

The chain employs TRBV4-2 and TRBJ2-7; D may be TRBD2 (5 bases). There are 17 residues in the CDR3. Germline V lookup: CDR1 LGHNA, CDR2 YNFKEQ. Deletions cut 0 bases from V and 0 bases from J, with 15 bases between. The CDR3 nucleotides read TGTGCCAGCAGCCAAGATTCTTTGAGAGGGAGCTCCTACGAGCAGTACTTC. Translated: CASSQDSLRGSSYEQYF.

The chain combines TRBV11-2 with TRBJ2-2; D perhaps matches TRBD2 (5 bases). Germline CDR1 reads SGHAT; CDR2 reads FQNNGV. V was clipped by 1 base and J by 6 bases, with 12 bases between them. This CDR3 has 15 residues. DNA for the CDR3: TGTGCCAGCAGCTTAGGTACTAGTATCGCCGGGGAGCTGTTTTTT. As protein: CASSLGTSIAGELFF.

The chain carries TRBV3-1 (or the pseudogene TRBV3-2) and TRBJ2-5; perhaps TRBD1 as D (6 bases). The germline gives CDR1 LGHDT, CDR2 YNNKEL (reference sequence). V gave up 0 bases and J gave up 5 bases, with 19 bases separating them. The CDR3 extends over 17 amino acids. CDR3 protein: CASSQEARGSLTETQYF. The CDR3 DNA reads as TGTGCCAGCAGCCAAGAGGCCAGGGGCAGTTTAACGGAGACCCAGTACTTC.

CDR3 DNA: TGTGCCAGCAGCTTAGAGCAGGGCCCACTCGGCGAGCAGTACTTC. This translates into CASSLEQGPLGEQYF. The chain couples TRBV11-3 to TRBJ2-7; maybe TRBD1 (5 bases). The CDR3 totals 15 residues. V was trimmed by 0 bases and J by 6 bases, leaving 15 bases between them. The germline CDR1 and CDR2 sequences are SGHNT and YENEEA.

The chain has TRBV7-2 and TRBJ2-3; 7 nucleotides match TRBD1. The CDR3 runs 13 residues. Germline CDR1 reads SGHTA; CDR2 reads FQGNSA. The J segment lost 4 bases and the V segment lost 5 bases, leaving 3 bases of the junction unmatched. For the CDR3, the DNA is TGTGCCAGCAGCGTTCAGGGGGCAGATACGCAGTATTTT. It encodes CASSVQGADTQYF. The whole variable domain, filled in from reference TRBV7-2 and TRBJ2-3, reads GAGVSQSPSNKVTEKGKDVELRCDPISGHTALYWYRQSLGQGLEFLIYFQGNSAPDKSGLPSDRFSAERTGGSVSTLTIQRTQQEDSAVYLCASSVQGADTQYFGPGTRLTVL.

The chain links TRBV7-2 to TRBJ2-6; TRBD1 matches at 10 bases. The junction had 4 bases not matched to a gene; V was cut back by 5 bases and J by 0 bases. The CDR3 consists of 17 residues. In germline, CDR1 is SGHTA, CDR2 FQGNSA. The CDR3: CASSADRGLSGANVLTF. The CDR3 DNA reads TGTGCCAGCAGCGCCGACAGGGGGCTCTCTGGGGCCAACGTCCTGACTTTC. The variable domain in full, with the rest retrieved from reference TRBV7-2 and TRBJ2-6, is GAGVSQSPSNKVTEKGKDVELRCDPISGHTALYWYRQSLGQGLEFLIYFQGNSAPDKSGLPSDRFSAERTGGSVSTLTIQRTQQEDSAVYLCASSADRGLSGANVLTFGAGSRLTVL.

The chain joins TRBV9 to TRBJ2-7; 8 nucleotides match TRBD2. J gave up 7 bases and V 0 bases, and 6 bases lay outside the gene matches. The CDR3 runs to 14 residues. Germline lookup yields CDR1 SGDLS and CDR2 YYNGEE. CDR3 in DNA: TGTGCCAGCAGCGTAGACGGGAGGGCCCAGGAGCAGTACTTC. Its protein is CASSVDGRAQEQYF.

The chain joins TRBV30 to TRBJ1-2; the D gene is possibly TRBD1 (5 bases). Germline V gene data show CDR1 as GTSNPN and CDR2 as SVGIG (reference sequence). Trimming took off 2 bases at V and 1 base at J, with 5 bases between the two ends. The CDR3 spans 12 residues. DNA of the CDR3: TGTGCCTGGAGTAGGGGTAACTATGGCTACACCTTC. It encodes CAWSRGNYGYTF.

The chain recombines TRBV30 with TRBJ2-7; TRBD2 matches at 7 bases. The CDR3 consists of 12 residues. Trimming removed 3 bases from V and 6 bases from J; junction bases left unmatched: 5. CDR1 and CDR2 from the germline V gene are GTSNPN and SVGIG (reference sequence). The CDR3 loop reads CAWSLAESEQYF. The CDR3 region has the DNA TGTGCCTGGAGCCTAGCGGAATCCGAGCAGTACTTC.

The genes are TRBV28 and TRBJ1-2; maybe TRBD1 (6 bases). The V and J ends lost 6 bases and 3 bases respectively, with 11 bases between them. CDR3 length equals 13 residues. Germline lookup yields CDR1 MDHEN and CDR2 SYDVKM. CDR3 sequence reads: CASRYREHYGYTF. CDR3 DNA sequence: TGTGCCAGCAGATACAGGGAGCACTATGGCTACACCTTC.

The chain recombines TRBV28 with TRBJ1-2, with D possibly being TRBD1 (5 bases). The CDR3 is 13 amino acids. Trimming stripped 6 bases from V and 2 bases from J, with 10 bases between. The V gene's germline CDR1 is MDHEN and CDR2 SYDVKM. The CDR3 DNA sequence: TGTGCCAGCAGCCAAGGGGCCAACTATGGCTACACCTTC. Amino acids: CASSQGANYGYTF.

In this sample, this clone turned up once. CDR3 sequence (DNA): TGTGCCAGCAGTCAGTCGGACAGGGTAAAATGGGAGACCCAGTACTTC. This translates into CASSQSDRVKWETQYF. The chain has TRBV6-6 and TRBJ2-5; 8 bases agree with TRBD1. CDR3 length equals 16 residues. CDR1 is MNHNY, CDR2 SVGAGI, per germline (reference sequence). V shed 5 bases, J shed 5 bases, and the junction held 13 bases outside the gene matches.

V and J are TRBV7-8 and TRBJ2-7; TRBD2 matches at 11 bases. The length of the CDR3 is 15 residues. Per germline, CDR1 SGHVS and CDR2 FQNEAQ. Germline trimming cut 3 bases from V and 5 bases from J; bases unmatched to any gene: 6. As DNA, the CDR3 is TGTGCCAGCAGCTTGGGTTCTAGCGGGAGGCACGAGCAGTACTTC. This gives the protein CASSLGSSGRHEQYF. Variable domain in full (rest from reference TRBV7-8 and TRBJ2-7): GAGVSQSPRYKVAKRGQDVALRCDPISGHVSLFWYQQALGQGPEFLTYFQNEAQLDKSGLPSDRFFAERPEGSVSTLKIQRTQQEDSAVYLCASSLGSSGRHEQYFGPGTRLTVT.

This rearrangement joins TRBV29-1 to TRBJ2-3; D remains ambiguous. The CDR3 runs to 14 residues. Germline V gene data show CDR1 as SQVTM and CDR2 as ANQGSEA. Trimming took 7 bases from V and 1 from J, leaving 15 bases between them. This CDR3 reads CSAIRRERTDTQYF. The DNA of the CDR3 is TGCAGCGCCATCCGCCGTGAGCGCACAGATACGCAGTATTTT.

The J gene is TRBJ2-2, the V gene TRBV19; 8 bases match TRBD2. From germline, CDR1 is LNHDA and CDR2 SQIVND (reference sequence). Trimming removed 7 bases from V and 1 base from J; junction bases left unmatched: 17. The CDR3 has 19 amino acids. CDR3 DNA sequence: TGTGCCAGTACCGGGGGGGGACGCCAAAGATCAGGGAACACCGGGGAGCTGTTTTTT. This gives the protein CASTGGGRQRSGNTGELFF. The variable domain in full, with the rest retrieved from reference TRBV19 and TRBJ2-2, is DGGITQSPKYLFRKEGQNVTLSCEQNLNHDAMYWYRQDPGQGLRLIYYSQIVNDFQKGDIAEGYSVSREKKESFPLTVTSAQKNPTAFYLCASTGGGRQRSGNTGELFFGEGSRLTVL.

The genes are TRBV7-6 and TRBJ2-1, with 7 bases aligning to TRBD1. The V gene's germline CDR1 is SGHVS and CDR2 FNYEAQ. The CDR3 length is 17 residues. V was clipped by 4 bases and J by 1 base; unmatched bases: 10. The CDR3 bases are TGTGCCAGCAGCTCGAGGACAGGAGTATTTTCCTACAATGAGCAGTTCTTC. Translation gives CASSSRTGVFSYNEQFF.

The rearrangement links TRBV5-6 to TRBJ1-4, with D unclear. With 3 bases removed from V and 7 bases from J, the gap between germline ends came to 13 bases. Germline V lookup: CDR1 SGHDT, CDR2 YYEEEE. CDR3 length: 14 amino acids. The CDR3 DNA sequence: TGTGCCAGCAGCTCGAGGGTATTGGGTGAAAAACTGTTTTTT. This gives the protein CASSSRVLGEKLFF.

This clone was counted once. The rearrangement uses TRBV7-8 and TRBJ1-2; TRBD1 aligns across 9 bases. Germline assignment: CDR1 SGHVS and CDR2 FQNEAQ. J gave up 8 bases and V 5 bases, and 9 bases lay outside the gene matches. The CDR3 length is 14 residues. For the CDR3, the DNA is TGTGCCAGCAGCCAAACCGGGACAGGGAACGGCTACACCTTC. Translating gives CASSQTGTGNGYTF.

The rearrangement uses TRBV5-1 and TRBJ2-5; D unclear. Looked up from germline, CDR1 is SGHRS and CDR2 is YFSETQ. This CDR3 has 14 amino acids. V lost 0 bases, J lost 5 bases, and 11 bases lay in between. In nucleotides, the CDR3 is TGCGCCAGCAGCTTGGCAGTTAGCTGGGAGACCCAGTACTTC. As protein: CASSLAVSWETQYF.

The chain joins TRBV11-2 to TRBJ1-2; the D is unclear. The V end was cut by 5 bases, the J end by 4 bases, with 11 bases between. In germline, CDR1 is SGHAT, CDR2 FQNNGV. The length of the CDR3 is 13 residues. The CDR3 region has the DNA TGTGCCAGCAGCCAACTATTAGGCTATGGCTACACCTTC. This sequence encodes CASSQLLGYGYTF.

The chain carries TRBV11-3 and TRBJ1-1, with a tentative D call TRBD1 (6 bases). Trimming stripped 4 bases from V and 0 bases from J, with 9 bases between. Germline V gives CDR1 SGHNT, CDR2 YENEEA. The CDR3 runs 14 residues. In nucleotides, the CDR3 is TGTGCCAGCAGCTACGGGACATTGAACACTGAAGCTTTCTTT. This encodes CASSYGTLNTEAFF.